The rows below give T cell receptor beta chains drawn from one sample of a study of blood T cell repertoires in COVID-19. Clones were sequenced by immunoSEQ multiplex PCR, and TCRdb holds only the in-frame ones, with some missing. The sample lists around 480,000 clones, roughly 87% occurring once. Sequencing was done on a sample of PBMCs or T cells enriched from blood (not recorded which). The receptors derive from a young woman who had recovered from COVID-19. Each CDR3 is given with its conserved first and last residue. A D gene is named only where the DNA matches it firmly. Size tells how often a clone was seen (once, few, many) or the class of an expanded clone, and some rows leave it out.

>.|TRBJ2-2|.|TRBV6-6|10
CASGSGELFF
TGTGCCAGTGGCTCCGGGGAGCTGTTTTTT
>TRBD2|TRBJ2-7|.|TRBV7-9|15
CASSFGTSGFYEQYF
TGTGCCAGCAGCTTTGGGACTAGCGGGTTCTACGAGCAGTACTTC
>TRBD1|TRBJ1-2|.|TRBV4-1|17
CASSQGVADRGSGGYTF
TGCGCCAGCAGCCAAGGGGTCGCCGACAGGGGATCAGGTGGCTACACCTTC
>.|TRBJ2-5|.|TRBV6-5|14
CASSYSNRQETQYF
TGTGCCAGCAGTTACTCGAACAGGCAAGAGACCCAGTACTTC
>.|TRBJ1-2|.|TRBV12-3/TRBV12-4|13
CASSFSGSDGYTF
TGTGCCAGCAGTTTTTCAGGGTCGGATGGCTACACCTTC
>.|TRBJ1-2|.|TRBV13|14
CASSSGSRSYGYTF
TGTGCCAGCAGCTCCGGGTCCCGCAGCTATGGCTACACCTTC
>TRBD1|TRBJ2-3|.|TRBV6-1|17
CASSAGAWDRATDTQYF
TGTGCCAGCAGTGCAGGGGCTTGGGACAGGGCGACAGATACGCAGTATTTT
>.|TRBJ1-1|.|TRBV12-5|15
CASGLVAGGVPEAFF
TGTGCTAGTGGTTTGGTTGCCGGGGGAGTACCCGAAGCTTTCTTT
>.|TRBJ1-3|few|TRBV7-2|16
CASSLTGPQGGNTIYF
TGTGCCAGCAGCTTAACAGGGCCCCAGGGCGGAAACACCATATATTTT
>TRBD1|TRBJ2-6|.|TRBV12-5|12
CASSGGANVLTF
TGTGCTAGCTCAGGGGGAGCCAACGTCCTGACTTTC
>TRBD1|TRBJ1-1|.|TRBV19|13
CASRMDRDNEAFF
TGTGCCAGTAGGATGGACAGGGACAATGAAGCTTTCTTT
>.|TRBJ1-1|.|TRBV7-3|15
CASSLRAQTSPEAFF
TGTGCCAGCAGCTTAAGGGCGCAGACCTCGCCTGAAGCTTTCTTT
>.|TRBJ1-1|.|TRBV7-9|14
CASSLGSGGTEAFF
TGTGCCAGCAGCTTAGGATCGGGGGGCACTGAAGCTTTCTTT
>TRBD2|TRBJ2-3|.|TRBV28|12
CASSLGGLHAYF
TGTGCCAGCAGTTTGGGAGGGCTGCATGCGTATTTT
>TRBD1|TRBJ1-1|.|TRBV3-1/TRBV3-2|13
CASSPRQGIGAFF
TGTGCCAGCAGCCCCCGACAGGGGATTGGAGCTTTCTTT
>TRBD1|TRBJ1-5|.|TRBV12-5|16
CASGWLGQGGNQPQHF
TGTGCTAGTGGTTGGTTGGGACAGGGCGGCAATCAGCCCCAGCATTTT
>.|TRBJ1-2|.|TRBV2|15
CASSELPEANYGYTF
TGTGCCAGCAGTGAACTTCCAGAAGCTAACTATGGCTACACCTTC
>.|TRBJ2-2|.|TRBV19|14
CASSKRTRGGELFF
TGTGCCAGTAGCAAAAGGACCCGGGGGGGGGAGCTGTTTTTT
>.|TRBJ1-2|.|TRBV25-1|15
CASSDPGADRYGYTF
TGTGCCAGCAGTGACCCAGGGGCAGATAGATATGGCTACACCTTC
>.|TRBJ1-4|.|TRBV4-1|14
CASSPRESREKLFF
TGCGCCAGCAGCCCGAGAGAGTCCCGTGAAAAACTGTTTTTT
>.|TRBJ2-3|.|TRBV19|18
CASSTRLRTDTFTDTQYF
TGTGCCAGTAGTACCCGTCTCAGGACAGATACCTTCACAGATACGCAGTATTTT
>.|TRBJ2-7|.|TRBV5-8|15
CASSPRQSLLREQYF
TGTGCCAGCAGCCCGAGACAGTCTCTTCTTCGCGAGCAGTACTTC
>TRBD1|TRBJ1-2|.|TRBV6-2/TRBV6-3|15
CASSYPDRVFYGYTF
TGTGCCAGCAGTTACCCGGACAGGGTTTTTTATGGCTACACCTTC
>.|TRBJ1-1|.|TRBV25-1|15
CASSESREGGTEAFF
TGTGCCAGCAGTGAATCTCGGGAGGGAGGGACTGAAGCTTTCTTT
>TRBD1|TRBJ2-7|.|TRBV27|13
CASSLDRDYEQYF
TGTGCCAGCAGTTTAGACAGGGATTACGAGCAGTACTTC